What follows are 28 T cell receptor beta chains derived from one specimen sequenced in a study of cytomegalovirus exposure and HLA in healthy donors. The protocol was immunoSEQ multiplex PCR, while the TCRdb copy is restricted to in-frame clones and leaves out a portion. The data contain about 160,000 clones, 75% to 90% of them singletons. Sequenced material: PBMCs. The receptors were gathered from a woman between 18 and 29 years old in good health and CMV-seronegative.

This clone was recorded once. The V gene is TRBV7-9, the J gene TRBJ2-7; D gene unclear. The ends were cut back, 5 bases at V and 7 bases at J, with 21 bases in the middle. CDR3 length equals 15 residues. The V gene's germline CDR1 is SEHNR and CDR2 FQNEAQ (reference sequence). The CDR3 DNA sequence: TGTGCCAGCAGCCCCGTGACTTCTCAACCACGAGAGCAGTACTTC. Translation gives CASSPVTSQPREQYF. Filled out from reference TRBV7-9 and TRBJ2-7, the complete variable domain reads DTGVSQNPRHKITKRGQNVTFRCDPISEHNRLYWYRQTLGQGPEFLTYFQNEAQLEKSRLLSDRFSAERPKGSFSTLEIQRTEQGDSAMYLCASSPVTSQPREQYFGPGTRLTVT.

This clone was detected only a few times. The genes are TRBV10-1 and TRBJ2-1; tentatively, D is TRBD2 (5 bases). The length of the CDR3 is 12 residues. Per the germline V gene, CDR1 is WNHNN and CDR2 is SYGVQD (reference sequence). V was clipped by 6 bases and J by 11 bases, with 14 bases between them. CDR3 DNA sequence: TGCGCCAGCAGCCGCGGGTCCTCTCAGCAGTTCTTC. It encodes CASSRGSSQQFF.

The chain uses TRBV7-4 and TRBJ1-1; the D is unclear. Germline CDR1 is SGHVT and CDR2 is SQSDAQ. Trimming cost V 4 bases and J 1 base, with 10 bases left between them. The CDR3 runs to 14 residues. The CDR3, as DNA: TGTGCCAGCAGCTCCCCCCAGCGGAACACTGAAGCTTTCTTT. Protein product: CASSSPQRNTEAFF.

The chain recombines TRBV18 with TRBJ2-7; D may be TRBD1 (5 bases). Deletions cut 3 bases from V and 6 bases from J, with 15 bases between. The CDR3 length is 14 residues. The germline V gene encodes CDR1 KGHSH and CDR2 LQKENI. CDR3 in DNA: TGTGCCAGCTCACCGGGGTCCATTAGGGGCGAGCAGTACTTC. Translating it yields CASSPGSIRGEQYF.

This chain links TRBV19 with TRBJ1-2; tentative D call: TRBD1 (5 bases). The V gene lost 0 bases and the J gene lost 2 bases, with 7 bases spanning the gap. The CDR3 is 14 residues long. CDR1 LNHDA and CDR2 SQIVND come from the germline V gene (reference sequence). CDR3 in amino acids: CASSIDPGNYGYTF. The CDR3 nucleotides are TGTGCCAGTAGTATAGATCCAGGGAACTATGGCTACACCTTC.

V gene TRBV4-1 combines with J gene TRBJ1-1, with D perhaps matching TRBD1 (5 bases). Per the germline V gene, CDR1 is MGHRA and CDR2 is YSYEKL. V lost 0 bases to trimming and J lost 1 base, with 21 bases between them. CDR3 length: 19 residues. CDR3 DNA: TGCGCCAGCAGCCAAGATCCTTTGGGCAGGGTAACAAGGAACACTGAAGCTTTCTTT. Its translation: CASSQDPLGRVTRNTEAFF.

This clone was picked up one time. The V gene is TRBV4-1, the J gene TRBJ1-1; 8 bases agree with TRBD1. The CDR3 length is 13 residues. V was clipped by 4 bases and J by 6 bases; unmatched bases: 4. Germline V gene data show CDR1 as MGHRA and CDR2 as YSYEKL. CDR3 amino acids: CASSRTGTPEAFF. The CDR3 nucleotides read TGCGCCAGCAGCCGGACAGGGACCCCTGAAGCTTTCTTT.

The gene calls are TRBV7-9 and TRBJ2-1; D is unresolved. V lost 1 base and J 6 bases, leaving 13 bases between the germline ends. The length of the CDR3 is 15 residues. The germline gives CDR1 SEHNR, CDR2 FQNEAQ (reference sequence). Here the CDR3 DNA reads TGTGCCAGCAGCTTAGGGTACAGAAGAGTCAATGAGCAGTTCTTC. Translating it yields CASSLGYRRVNEQFF.

This rearrangement joins TRBV20-1 to TRBJ2-7; D is perhaps TRBD1 (6 bases). This CDR3 spans 11 amino acids. V was pared by 6 bases and J by 3 bases, with 9 bases between. The V gene's germline CDR1 is DFQATT and CDR2 SNEGSKA (reference sequence). The CDR3: CSAQQGYEQYF. The DNA for the CDR3 is TGCAGTGCCCAACAGGGCTACGAGCAGTACTTC.

The rearrangement joins TRBV27 to TRBJ2-7; D gene unclear. The CDR3 loop spans 13 amino acids. Trimming took off 4 bases at V and 0 bases at J, with 7 bases between the two ends. Germline V CDR1 and CDR2: MNHEY, SMNVEV (reference sequence). CDR3 loop: CASSSRSSYEQYF. CDR3 in DNA: TGTGCCAGCAGTTCCCGTAGCTCCTACGAGCAGTACTTC.

The genes are TRBV5-1 and TRBJ2-3, with D possibly being TRBD1 (5 bases). With 1 base removed from V and 0 bases from J, the gap between germline ends came to 9 bases. Germline CDR1 reads SGHRS; CDR2 reads YFSETQ. The CDR3 sequence is 15 residues long. CDR3 loop: CASSLIAGSTDTQYF. CDR3 DNA sequence: TGCGCCAGCAGCTTGATCGCAGGGAGCACAGATACGCAGTATTTT.

The V gene is TRBV6-5, the J gene TRBJ1-2, with D possibly matching TRBD1 (5 bases). V lost 10 bases and J lost 6, with 9 bases in between. This CDR3 is 10 amino acids long. The germline CDR1 and CDR2 sequences are MNHEY and SVGAGI. The CDR3 sequence is CATLRDGYTF. The CDR3 region has the DNA TGTGCCACCCTCAGGGATGGCTACACCTTC.

This clone was detected a few times. The CDR3 sequence: CASSAGTGEVYTF. As DNA, the CDR3 is TGTGCCAGCAGTGCGGGGACAGGGGAAGTCTACACCTTC. The gene calls are TRBV25-1 and TRBJ1-2, with 10 bases fitting TRBD1. The CDR3 consists of 13 residues. V was clipped by 4 bases and J by 10 bases; unmatched bases: 6. Germline values: CDR1 MGHDK, CDR2 SYGVNS.

The gene calls are TRBV29-1 and TRBJ2-1, with TRBD1 as a possible D gene (8 bases). The CDR3 length is 15 residues. Germline values: CDR1 SQVTM, CDR2 ANQGSEA. V was cut by 3 bases and J by 7 bases, with 19 bases left in between. The CDR3 spells CSVDSYGQGGNEQFF. For the CDR3, the DNA is TGCAGCGTTGACTCATATGGACAGGGAGGGAATGAGCAGTTCTTC.

J is TRBJ2-2 and V is TRBV6-5, with TRBD2 identical over 10 bases. The CDR3 consists of 15 residues. Germline-derived CDR1 and CDR2 are MNHEY and SVGAGI. Losses at the gene ends were 10 bases for V and 5 bases for J; bases not matched to a gene: 10. CDR3 region: CATSGLAASTGELFF. CDR3 bases: TGTGCCACCTCTGGACTAGCGGCATCTACCGGGGAGCTGTTTTTT.

This clone appeared once. The chain employs TRBV7-9 and TRBJ1-2; D ambiguous. Germline V gives CDR1 SEHNR, CDR2 FQNEAQ (reference sequence). The CDR3 consists of 12 residues. V gave up 1 base and J gave up 6 bases, with 6 bases separating them. Here the CDR3 reads CASSLGTDGYTF. The CDR3, as DNA: TGTGCCAGCAGCTTAGGAACAGATGGCTACACCTTC.

This chain uses TRBV5-1 with TRBJ2-1; perhaps TRBD2 as D (6 bases). The CDR3 covers 16 residues. CDR1 and CDR2 (germline): SGHRS, YFSETQ. With 4 bases removed from V and 1 base from J, the gap between germline ends came to 15 bases. The chain's CDR3 is CASSRGLGLSYNEQFF. In DNA form, the CDR3 reads TGCGCCAGCAGCCGGGGACTTGGCCTTTCCTACAATGAGCAGTTCTTC.

The chain is built from TRBV5-8 and TRBJ1-6, with 8 bases fitting TRBD1. The CDR3 sequence is 16 residues long. J lost 7 bases, V lost 4 bases, and 10 bases had no gene match. Germline V gene lookup returns CDR1 SGHTS and CDR2 YDEGEE. The CDR3 loop reads CASSAKTGAYNSPLHF. DNA for the CDR3: TGTGCCAGCAGCGCCAAGACAGGGGCTTACAATTCACCCCTCCACTTT.

V is TRBV5-6 and J is TRBJ1-5; D is undetermined. Germline V gives CDR1 SGHDT, CDR2 YYEEEE. V lost 2 bases and J 4 bases, leaving 13 bases between the germline ends. The CDR3 is made up of 15 amino acids. This CDR3 reads CASSFGGTSNQPQHF. DNA of the CDR3: TGTGCCAGCAGCTTCGGAGGAACCTCAAATCAGCCCCAGCATTTT.

The table lists this clone with a few counts. This sequence joins TRBV5-1 and TRBJ2-7; a weak D match, TRBD1 (5 bases). The germline V and J ends were trimmed by 3 bases and 5 bases, with 12 bases remaining between them. Germline V gene lookup returns CDR1 SGHRS and CDR2 YFSETQ. This CDR3 region has 13 residues. The CDR3 here is CASSSTGHNEQYF. The CDR3 coding sequence is TGCGCCAGCAGCTCCACAGGTCACAACGAGCAGTACTTC.

This clone occurred once. The J gene is TRBJ2-1, the V gene TRBV10-2; 7 bases align to TRBD2. The V gene end was trimmed by 6 bases and the J gene end by 9 bases; junction bases not matched to a gene: 8. Germline V lookup: CDR1 WSHSY, CDR2 SAAADI. The CDR3 extends over 13 amino acids. In nucleotides, the CDR3 is TGCGCCAGCAGCCGGACTAGGTCGAGTGAGCAGTTCTTC. Amino acids: CASSRTRSSEQFF.

The V call is TRBV27, the J call TRBJ2-5; the match to TRBD2 covers 13 bases. Germline V gene sequence: CDR1 MNHEY, CDR2 SMNVEV (reference sequence). The CDR3 loop spans 17 amino acids. V was clipped by 5 bases and J by 3 bases; unmatched bases: 9. The CDR3 nucleotides are TGTGCCAGCAGTCCCCACTACGGACTAGCGGGGGAAGAGACCCAGTACTTC. Protein product: CASSPHYGLAGEETQYF.

V is TRBV5-1 and J is TRBJ1-1; no reliable D call. CDR1 SGHRS and CDR2 YFSETQ come from the germline V gene. This CDR3 contains 13 residues. The germline V and J ends were trimmed by 3 bases and 5 bases, with 11 bases remaining between them. In nucleotides, the CDR3 is TGCGCCAGCAGCTACGCCCTCGGGACTGAAGCTTTCTTT. Translation: CASSYALGTEAFF.

This sequence joins TRBV29-1 and TRBJ1-6, with a weak D call TRBD1 (6 bases). Trimming pared 6 bases from V and 14 bases from J, leaving 17 bases between. From germline, CDR1 is SQVTM and CDR2 ANQGSEA. The CDR3 length is 12 residues. CDR3 sequence: CSVQNKDSSLHF. In DNA, the CDR3 is TGCAGCGTCCAGAATAAGGACAGCTCCCTCCACTTT.

The rearrangement links TRBV9 to TRBJ2-1; 7 nucleotides align to TRBD1. V gave up 4 bases and J gave up 8 bases; unmatched junction bases: 12. CDR3 length equals 15 residues. CDR1 is SGDLS and CDR2 is YYNGEE in the germline V gene. Written as DNA, the CDR3 is TGTGCCAGCAGCTTTAAAATCCGGGACAGCCATGAGCAGTTCTTC. Its translation is CASSFKIRDSHEQFF. Full variable domain (outside the CDR3, taken from reference TRBV9 and TRBJ2-1): DSGVTQTPKHLITATGQRVTLRCSPRSGDLSVYWYQQSLDQGLQFLIQYYNGEERAKGNILERFSAQQFPDLHSELNLSSLELGDSALYFCASSFKIRDSHEQFFGPGTRLTVL.

This chain links TRBV9 with TRBJ2-1; 12 bases are shared with TRBD2. Trimming at V came to 2 bases and at J to 8 bases, leaving 8 bases not matched to a gene. Germline CDR1 SGDLS, CDR2 YYNGEE. The CDR3 runs to 16 residues. CDR3 loop: CASSVSSGRAGDEQFF. The CDR3 region has the DNA TGTGCCAGCAGCGTGTCTAGCGGGAGGGCCGGAGATGAGCAGTTCTTC.

This clone qualifies as medium-sized. V and J are TRBV4-1 and TRBJ1-1; D remains ambiguous. The CDR3 runs 14 residues. The germline gives CDR1 MGHRA, CDR2 YSYEKL. V lost 5 bases and J 1 base, leaving 11 bases between the germline ends. CDR3 protein: CASSSGDQNTEAFF. The CDR3 coding sequence is TGCGCCAGCAGCTCCGGGGATCAGAACACTGAAGCTTTCTTT.

This rearrangement joins TRBV5-1 to TRBJ2-2; a possible D gene is TRBD1 (6 bases). V dropped 4 bases and J dropped 8 bases, with 21 bases sitting between them. Germline loops: CDR1 SGHRS, CDR2 YFSETQ. This CDR3 region has 16 residues. The CDR3 bases are TGCGCCAGCAGCCTTTCTACCCAGGGGAGCTGGGGGGAGCTGTTTTTT. It yields the protein CASSLSTQGSWGELFF.